This is a list of T cell receptor beta chains from one sample in a study of T cell responses to AZD1222 COVID-19 vaccine. Only in-frame clones appear in the TCRdb table, and some are missing; sequencing was by immunoSEQ multiplex PCR. Of about 84,000 clones in the sample, 80% to 90% were seen once. Material: peripheral blood, obtained 28 days after the second AZD1222 dose. The receptor set was obtained from an adult who received the AZD1222 COVID-19 vaccine. Both conserved end residues are part of each CDR3. A D gene is named only where the DNA matches it firmly. Clone size is stated in some rows and not others, as once, few, many or a class when expanded.

size: .
J: TRBJ1-1
V: TRBV7-2
D: TRBD1
CDR3: CASSLIPGRGHTEAFF
DNA: TGTGCCAGCAGCTTAATCCCCGGCAGGGGGCACACTGAAGCTTTCTTT

size: .
J: TRBJ2-7
V: TRBV6-5
D: .
CDR3: CASSYDLLGGPYEQYF
DNA: TGTGCCAGCAGTTACGACCTCCTAGGCGGGCCCTACGAGCAGTACTTC

size: .
J: TRBJ2-3
V: TRBV3-1/TRBV3-2
D: TRBD2
CDR3: CASSQASSGGGTQYF
DNA: TGTGCCAGCAGCCAAGCTTCTAGCGGGGGGGGTACGCAGTATTTT

size: .
J: TRBJ1-2
V: TRBV30
D: .
CDR3: CAWTQGNYGYTF
DNA: TGTGCCTGGACTCAGGGGAACTATGGCTACACCTTC

size: .
J: TRBJ1-2
V: TRBV4-2
D: .
CDR3: CASSQDPRVGYTF
DNA: TGTGCCAGCAGCCAAGATCCAAGGGTTGGCTACACCTTC

size: .
J: TRBJ1-1
V: TRBV6-2/TRBV6-3
D: .
CDR3: CASSPLRQTRYTEAFF
DNA: TGTGCCAGCAGTCCCCTCCGACAGACACGGTACACTGAAGCTTTCTTT

size: .
J: TRBJ1-6
V: TRBV10-2
D: TRBD1
CDR3: CASRWGQINSPLHF
DNA: TGCGCCAGCAGATGGGGACAGATTAATTCACCCCTCCACTTT

size: once
J: TRBJ1-5
V: TRBV24-1
D: TRBD1
CDR3: CATSETGDRNQPQHF
DNA: TGTGCCACCAGTGAAACAGGGGATCGCAATCAGCCCCAGCATTTT

size: .
J: TRBJ1-1
V: TRBV4-3
D: .
CDR3: CASSQITGEAFF
DNA: TGCGCCAGCAGCCAGATAACCGGGGAGGCTTTCTTT

size: .
J: TRBJ1-3
V: TRBV7-8
D: .
CDR3: CASSERVVSGNTIYF
DNA: TGTGCCAGCAGCGAGCGCGTGGTGTCCGGAAACACCATATATTTT

size: .
J: TRBJ1-2
V: TRBV5-6
D: .
CDR3: CASSLGPQIYTF
DNA: TGTGCCAGCAGCTTGGGACCACAAATTTACACCTTC

size: .
J: TRBJ2-3
V: TRBV10-3
D: .
CDR3: CAISDGVTDTQYF
DNA: TGTGCCATCAGTGACGGAGTCACAGATACGCAGTATTTT